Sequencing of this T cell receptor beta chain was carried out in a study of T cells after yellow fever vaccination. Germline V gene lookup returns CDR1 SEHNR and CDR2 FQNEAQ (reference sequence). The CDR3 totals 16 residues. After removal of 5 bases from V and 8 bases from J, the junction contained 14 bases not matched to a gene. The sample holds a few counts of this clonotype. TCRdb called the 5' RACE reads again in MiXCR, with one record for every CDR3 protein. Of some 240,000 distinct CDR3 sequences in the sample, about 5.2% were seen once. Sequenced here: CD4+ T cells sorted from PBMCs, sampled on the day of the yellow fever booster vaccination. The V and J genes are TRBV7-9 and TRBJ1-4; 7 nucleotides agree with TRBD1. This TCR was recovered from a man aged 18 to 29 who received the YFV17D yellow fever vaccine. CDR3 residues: CASSAGDRAKREKLFF. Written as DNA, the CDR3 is TGTGCCAGCAGCGCGGGCGACAGGGCGAAAAGGGAAAAACTGTTTTTT.